This TCR beta chain emerged from a study of T cell clonality in common variable immunodeficiency. Control and CVID samples contributed equal amounts of genomic DNA. Libraries were prepared by immunoSEQ multiplex PCR; TCRdb keeps only in-frame clonotypes and omits some of them. This sample carries about 32,000 clones and no singletons, and 4.5% goes to the top ten. This clone was recorded at least ten times. Its antigen remains unidentified. General study findings and limits: Shared TCRbeta clones were fewer between CVID subjects than controls. TCRbeta clonality was increased in CVID versus healthy controls.

Most patients and controls had Caucasian heritage. Input material: peripheral blood mononuclear cells. The receptor was isolated from a person aged 18 to 75 in good health.

CDR3 loop: CASSAGSYPQYF. Partial CDR3 DNA: TGTGCCAGCAGTGCGGGGTCCTACCCG. The V and J genes are TRBV2 and TRBJ2-3, with D possibly being TRBD2 (5 bases). The read is 3 residues too short to cover the CDR3 end, so that end is filled in from the germline J gene. Germline loops: CDR1 SNHLY, CDR2 FYNNEI. The CDR3 consists of 12 residues.